Below, 15 T cell receptor beta chains from the same sample are listed, as sequenced in a study of T cell changes during pregnancy in multiple sclerosis. The table came from immunoSEQ multiplex PCR; TCRdb's copy has only in-frame clones and leaves some out. The sample carries 35,000 to 50,000 clones, 80% to 90% recorded once. This specimen was CD4+ T cells from peripheral blood mononuclear cells, taken in the first trimester of pregnancy. The receptors were sampled from a female donor with multiple sclerosis, enrolled in a pregnancy study.

This chain joins TRBV5-4 and TRBJ2-1; 7 bases match TRBD1. V was clipped by 2 bases and J by 9 bases; unmatched bases: 2. The CDR3 spans 12 residues. From germline, CDR1 is SGHNT and CDR2 YYREEE (reference sequence). The CDR3 here is CASSLSGGEQFF. In nucleotides, the CDR3 is TGTGCCAGCAGCTTATCAGGGGGTGAGCAGTTCTTC.

This rearrangement joins TRBV19 to TRBJ2-2, with a possible D match to TRBD1 (6 bases). The CDR3 runs to 15 residues. Between the trimmed V and J ends, which lost 3 bases and 7 bases, there was a span of 15 bases. Germline V gene lookup returns CDR1 LNHDA and CDR2 SQIVND (reference sequence). The CDR3 region has the DNA TGTGCCAGTAGTATTTCCCAGGGGTCCATCGGGGAGCTGTTTTTT. It is translated as CASSISQGSIGELFF. Drawing the rest from reference TRBV19 and TRBJ2-2, the complete variable domain is DGGITQSPKYLFRKEGQNVTLSCEQNLNHDAMYWYRQDPGQGLRLIYYSQIVNDFQKGDIAEGYSVSREKKESFPLTVTSAQKNPTAFYLCASSISQGSIGELFFGEGSRLTVL.

This chain connects TRBV21-1 to TRBJ1-2; TRBD1 is the table's D call and was not checked against the DNA. TRBV21-1 is designated a pseudogene. This CDR3 is 18 amino acids long. The CDR3 loop is CASSKLSLEGDRRNGYTF. The CDR3 DNA sequence: TGTGCCAGCAGCAAGCTAAGCTTGGAAGGGGACAGGAGGAATGGCTACACCTTC.

The CDR3 region is CASSSGFSNTEAFF. The CDR3 DNA reads TGTGCCAGCAGCTCAGGGTTTTCAAACACTGAAGCTTTCTTT. The chain employs TRBV27 and TRBJ1-1, with a weak D call TRBD1 (5 bases). The CDR3 runs 14 residues. Germline CDR1 MNHEY, CDR2 SMNVEV (reference sequence). The V end was cut by 6 bases, the J end by 2 bases, with 13 bases between.

This chain links TRBV5-1 with TRBJ2-3; D is unclear. Germline-derived CDR1 and CDR2 are SGHRS and YFSETQ. The CDR3 contains 15 residues. With 4 bases removed from V and 0 bases from J, the gap between germline ends came to 12 bases. Here the CDR3 DNA reads TGCGCCAGCAGCGATACAGTTACTAGCACAGATACGCAGTATTTT. It is translated as CASSDTVTSTDTQYF.

This rearrangement joins TRBV11-3 to TRBJ1-2; 7 nucleotides align to TRBD1. There are 15 residues in the CDR3. V was clipped by 5 bases and J by 1 base; unmatched bases: 7. Germline values: CDR1 SGHNT, CDR2 YENEEA. This CDR3 is CASSPRGSFNYGYTF. The CDR3 DNA follows: TGTGCCAGCAGCCCCAGGGGGAGTTTTAACTATGGCTACACCTTC. The full variable domain, rest sourced from reference TRBV11-3 and TRBJ1-2, is EAGVVQSPRYKIIEKKQPVAFWCNPISGHNTLYWYLQNLGQGPELLIRYENEEAVDDSQLPKDRFSAERLKGVDSTLKIQPAELGDSAVYLCASSPRGSFNYGYTFGSGTRLTVV.

The chain joins TRBV13 to TRBJ2-2; 9 bases line up with TRBD1. This CDR3 region has 16 residues. The J segment lost 4 bases and the V segment lost 4 bases, leaving 7 bases of the junction unmatched. Germline V CDR1 and CDR2: PRHDT, FYEKMQ (reference sequence). The CDR3 loop reads CASSSPRDRVTGELFF. CDR3 nucleotides: TGTGCCAGCAGCTCCCCCCGGGACAGGGTCACCGGGGAGCTGTTTTTT.

The chain employs TRBV18 and TRBJ1-5; D may be TRBD1 (6 bases). CDR3 length: 14 residues. The germline V and J ends were trimmed by 4 bases and 7 bases, with 14 bases remaining between them. Per germline, CDR1 KGHSH and CDR2 LQKENI. The CDR3 is CASSLKQGIQPQHF. CDR3 nucleotides: TGTGCCAGCTCACTAAAGCAGGGGATCCAGCCCCAGCATTTT. Using reference TRBV18 and TRBJ1-5 for the parts outside the CDR3, the full variable domain is NAGVMQNPRHLVRRRGQEARLRCSPMKGHSHVYWYRQLPEEGLKFMVYLQKENIIDESGMPKERFSAEFPKEGPSILRIQQVVRGDSAAYFCASSLKQGIQPQHFGDGTRLSIL.

V is TRBV5-8 and J is TRBJ2-6; no firm D call. Trimming removed 0 bases at V and 0 bases at J, with 13 bases between. The germline V gene has CDR1 SGHTS and CDR2 YDEGEE. This CDR3 region has 18 residues. The CDR3 sequence: CASSLVPHSSSGANVLTF. CDR3 nucleotides: TGTGCCAGCAGCTTGGTACCGCATTCTAGCTCTGGGGCCAACGTCCTGACTTTC.

The V gene is TRBV7-2, the J gene TRBJ2-5; TRBD2 aligns across 9 bases. Trimming at V came to 3 bases and at J to 5 bases, leaving 13 bases not matched to a gene. CDR3 length: 17 residues. Per the germline V gene, CDR1 is SGHTA and CDR2 is FQGNSA. In DNA, the CDR3 is TGTGCCAGCAGCTTCAAGGGCGGGAGGGATTCATGGGAGACCCAGTACTTC. This encodes CASSFKGGRDSWETQYF.

The rearrangement uses TRBV30 and TRBJ2-3, with TRBD1 identical over 10 bases. V lost 4 bases to trimming and J lost 3 bases; unmatched junction nucleotides: 7. The CDR3 has 15 amino acids. Germline CDR1 GTSNPN, CDR2 SVGIG (reference sequence). CDR3 nucleotide sequence: TGTGCCTGGAAGACAGGACAGGGGGTGACAGATACGCAGTATTTT. It specifies CAWKTGQGVTDTQYF. Full variable domain (missing parts from reference TRBV30 and TRBJ2-3): SQTIHQWPATLVQPVGSPLSLECTVEGTSNPNLYWYRQAAGRGLQLLFYSVGIGQISSEVPQNLSASRPQDRQFILSSKKLLLSDSGFYLCAWKTGQGVTDTQYFGPGTRLTVL.

The V and J genes are TRBV2 and TRBJ2-3, with 9 nucleotides matching TRBD2. J gave up 3 bases and V 6 bases, and 4 bases lay outside the gene matches. CDR1 is SNHLY, CDR2 FYNNEI, per germline. The CDR3 contains 14 residues. The CDR3 DNA is TGTGCCAGCAGAAGGACTAGCGAAACAGATACGCAGTATTTT. It is translated as CASRRTSETDTQYF.

The V gene is TRBV5-8, the J gene TRBJ1-4, with D possibly TRBD1 on 6 matching bases. V was pared by 4 bases and J by 5 bases, with 12 bases between. The CDR3 runs 14 residues. Germline V CDR1 and CDR2: SGHTS, YDEGEE. CDR3 protein: CASSADRINEKLFF. DNA of the CDR3: TGTGCCAGCAGCGCGGACAGAATAAATGAAAAACTGTTTTTT.

V is TRBV28 and J is TRBJ2-1, with unresolved D. Germline CDR1 reads MDHEN; CDR2 reads SYDVKM. V was trimmed by 4 bases and J by 10 bases, leaving 8 bases between them. The CDR3 spans 11 residues. The CDR3 spells CASSSPREQFF. The CDR3 nucleotides are TGTGCCAGCAGTTCTCCGCGAGAGCAGTTCTTC.

V is TRBV28 and J is TRBJ1-2; 7 nucleotides align to TRBD1. Unmatched junction bases numbered 10, after V lost 5 bases and J lost 7 bases. In germline, CDR1 is MDHEN, CDR2 SYDVKM. The CDR3 consists of 14 residues. DNA of the CDR3: TGTGCCAGCAGTCCCGGGACAGACCGTCGTGGCTACACCTTC. It is translated as CASSPGTDRRGYTF.